The 6 T cell receptor beta chains in this list originate from one sample, sequenced in a study of blood T cell repertoires in COVID-19. Sequenced by immunoSEQ multiplex PCR; TCRdb stores in-frame clones only, minus some. The sample carries fewer than 300,000 clones, approximately 92% recorded once. Material: PBMCs or T cells enriched from blood (not recorded which). These receptor sequences come from a woman aged 25 to 45 who had recovered from COVID-19.

This chain connects TRBV5-6 to TRBJ2-2; D is unresolved. Trimming shortened V by 6 bases and J by 3 bases, and 6 bases separated the two germline ends. This CDR3 spans 12 amino acids. The germline gives CDR1 SGHDT, CDR2 YYEEEE. The CDR3 DNA reads as TGTGCCAGCACCTATTACACCGGGGAGCTGTTTTTT. This translates into CASTYYTGELFF. The full variable domain, with the rest looked up from reference TRBV5-6 and TRBJ2-2, is DAGVTQSPTHLIKTRGQQVTLRCSPKSGHDTVSWYQQALGQGPQFIFQYYEEEERQRGNFPDRFSGHQFPNYSSELNVNALLLGDSALYLCASTYYTGELFFGEGSRLTVL.

The V gene is TRBV10-2, the J gene TRBJ2-7; 8 bases are shared with TRBD2. The CDR3 covers 14 residues. Per germline, CDR1 WSHSY and CDR2 SAAADI. V lost 6 bases and J lost 2; bases outside the gene matches: 6. CDR3 DNA sequence: TGCGCCAGCAGAAGTAGCGGGAACCCCTACGAGCAGTACTTC. It encodes CASRSSGNPYEQYF.

This chain uses TRBV5-4 with TRBJ1-2, with TRBD1 as a possible D gene (6 bases). The CDR3 is 15 residues long. Germline V gene lookup returns CDR1 SGHNT and CDR2 YYREEE (reference sequence). V lost 2 bases and J lost 0, with 11 bases in between. CDR3 in amino acids: CASSFGGLANYGYTF. The CDR3 nucleotides are TGTGCCAGCAGCTTTGGGGGCTTAGCTAACTATGGCTACACCTTC.

This clone was found once. Other nucleotide sequences from this sample produce the same CDR3. The chain carries TRBV28 and TRBJ2-7; D may be TRBD1 (5 bases). The V end was cut by 2 bases, the J end by 2 bases, with 7 bases between. The CDR3 contains 13 residues. CDR1 is MDHEN, CDR2 SYDVKM, per germline. The CDR3 DNA reads as TGTGCCAGCAGTTTAAGGGGCCCCTACGAGCAGTACTTC. Its translation is CASSLRGPYEQYF.

The chain's CDR3 is CASSHDRGRGGYTF. The CDR3 nucleotides are TGTGCCAGCAGCCACGACAGGGGGCGCGGTGGCTACACCTTC. This chain uses TRBV3-1 (or the pseudogene TRBV3-2) with TRBJ1-2, with TRBD1 matching 10 bases. The germline gives CDR1 LGHDT, CDR2 YNNKEL (reference sequence). CDR3 length equals 14 residues. With V trimmed by 3 bases and J by 7 bases, 5 bases remained unmatched.

The chain carries TRBV3-1 (or the pseudogene TRBV3-2) and TRBJ1-5; D uncertain. Trimming took off 2 bases at V and 4 bases at J, with 6 bases between the two ends. Germline loops: CDR1 LGHDT, CDR2 YNNKEL (reference sequence). This CDR3 is built from 13 residues. CDR3: CASSQSENQPQHF. Written as DNA, the CDR3 is TGTGCCAGCAGCCAATCGGAGAATCAGCCCCAGCATTTT.